Presented here are 21 T cell receptor beta chains from one specimen sequenced in a study of cytomegalovirus exposure and HLA in healthy donors. PCR employed 60 Vbeta and 13 Jbeta primers. Some clones are missing from TCRdb's copy, which holds only in-frame ones; the method was immunoSEQ multiplex PCR. The sample contains around 58,000 clones, more than 60% of which appear only once. Sequencing was done on a sample of PBMCs. The source of these receptors is a male donor in good health and CMV-seropositive.

The J gene is TRBJ1-3, the V gene TRBV29-1; D is ambiguous. The germline gives CDR1 SQVTM, CDR2 ANQGSEA. There are 12 residues in the CDR3. V lost 7 bases and J lost 0, with 7 bases in between. In DNA form, the CDR3 reads TGCAGCGGTAGAAGCTCTGGAAACACCATATATTTT. Protein product: CSGRSSGNTIYF.

The gene calls are TRBV7-6 and TRBJ2-7; 8 bases align to TRBD1. Germline V gene lookup returns CDR1 SGHVS and CDR2 FNYEAQ. CDR3 length: 15 residues. V dropped 1 base and J dropped 3; count of bases not matched to a gene: 5. CDR3 region: CASSLEDREDYEQYF. CDR3 nucleotides: TGTGCCAGCAGCTTAGAGGACAGGGAAGACTACGAGCAGTACTTC.

The chain joins TRBV7-3 to TRBJ2-1; TRBD2 might be the D (5 bases). Deletions cut 6 bases from V and 5 bases from J, with 11 bases between. Germline values: CDR1 SGHTA, CDR2 FQGTGA. This CDR3 contains 13 residues. CDR3: CASSPTRNNEQFF. CDR3 nucleotide sequence: TGTGCCAGCAGTCCCACTAGGAACAATGAGCAGTTCTTC.

This clone has a single count. The genes are TRBV5-1 and TRBJ2-3, with TRBD1 identical over 8 bases. Germline V CDR1 and CDR2: SGHRS, YFSETQ. V lost 4 bases, J lost 5 bases, and 6 bases stayed unmatched. The CDR3 is made up of 14 amino acids. The CDR3 region has the DNA TGCGCCAGCAGCCCCAGACAGGGGCAAGATACGCAGTATTTT. Translation gives CASSPRQGQDTQYF.

The rearrangement uses TRBV6-5 and TRBJ2-5; maybe TRBD1 (6 bases). The V and J ends lost 7 bases and 5 bases respectively, with 17 bases between them. CDR3 size: 14 residues. In germline, CDR1 is MNHEY, CDR2 SVGAGI. Written as DNA, the CDR3 is TGTGCCAGCACCTCGGACCTAAGGGGGGAGACCCAGTACTTC. The encoded protein is CASTSDLRGETQYF.

The J gene is TRBJ2-7, the V gene TRBV4-3; 7 bases are shared with TRBD1. CDR3 length: 15 residues. Germline CDR1 is LGHNA and CDR2 is YSLEER. V trimming: 0 bases; J trimming: 4 bases; junction bases outside the gene matches: 6. The CDR3 region has the DNA TGCGCCAGCAGCCAAGATTTGGGACAGACGTACGAGCAGTACTTC. It specifies CASSQDLGQTYEQYF.

The chain is built from TRBV2 and TRBJ2-7; a possible D gene is TRBD1 (6 bases). The CDR3 is 12 residues long. Germline V lookup: CDR1 SNHLY, CDR2 FYNNEI. Trimming removed 6 bases at V and 6 bases at J, with 12 bases between. The CDR3 protein is CASSPWTAEQYF. The CDR3 coding sequence is TGTGCCAGCAGCCCCTGGACAGCCGAGCAGTACTTC.

The chain has TRBV4-3 and TRBJ2-7; 12 bases match TRBD2. With V trimmed by 1 base and J by 3 bases, 1 base remained unmatched. Germline CDR1 is LGHNA and CDR2 is YSLEER. This CDR3 region has 15 residues. CDR3 coding DNA: TGCGCCAGCAGCCAAGCACTAGCGGGGGGCTACGAGCAGTACTTC. Protein product: CASSQALAGGYEQYF.

The V gene is TRBV4-1, the J gene TRBJ1-6, with a possible D match to TRBD1 (5 bases). CDR3 length equals 14 residues. Deletions cut 5 bases from V and 13 bases from J, with 18 bases between. Germline loops: CDR1 MGHRA, CDR2 YSYEKL. CDR3 in amino acids: CASSSDRTLGPLHF. The DNA of the CDR3 is TGCGCCAGCAGCTCCGACAGAACCCTTGGCCCCCTCCACTTT.

The CDR3 DNA reads TGTGCCAGCAGCAGGGGAGGGGTTAACGAGCAGTACTTC. Its translation is CASSRGGVNEQYF. This chain links TRBV7-3 with TRBJ2-7; 7 bases fit TRBD2. Trimming cost V 5 bases and J 5 bases; bases outside gene matches: 6. The CDR3 covers 13 residues. Per the germline V gene, CDR1 is SGHTA and CDR2 is FQGTGA.

The CDR3 nucleotides are TGTGCCAGCAGCTTAGCAAGGGGGGGCGGCGGTGAGCAGTTCTTC. It codes for CASSLARGGGGEQFF. This chain connects TRBV11-1 to TRBJ2-1, with D perhaps matching TRBD2 (7 bases). With 0 bases removed from V and 9 bases from J, the gap between germline ends came to 15 bases. The CDR3 runs 15 residues. Germline CDR1 reads SGHAT; CDR2 reads FQDESV (reference sequence).

In DNA form, the CDR3 reads TGCGCCAGCAGCCCTGACAAGTATGGCTACACCTTC. This sequence encodes CASSPDKYGYTF. This chain uses TRBV5-1 with TRBJ1-2; D remains ambiguous. Germline loops: CDR1 SGHRS, CDR2 YFSETQ. The V end was cut by 4 bases, the J end by 5 bases, with 9 bases between. This CDR3 comprises 12 residues.

The genes are TRBV27 and TRBJ1-2; 8 positions agree with TRBD1. V lost 7 bases to trimming and J lost 8 bases; unmatched junction nucleotides: 15. The CDR3 consists of 15 residues. Looked up from germline, CDR1 is MNHEY and CDR2 is SMNVEV (reference sequence). The CDR3 DNA follows: TGTGCCAGCACCTCTCGGACAGGGAGTGAGGACGGCTACACCTTC. Translated, it gives CASTSRTGSEDGYTF.

The V gene is TRBV9, the J gene TRBJ2-1; D might be TRBD2 (6 bases). Germline values: CDR1 SGDLS, CDR2 YYNGEE. Between the trimmed V and J ends, which lost 4 bases and 4 bases, there was a span of 15 bases. CDR3 length equals 15 residues. CDR3 in amino acids: CASSPGGESYNEQFF. CDR3 nucleotides: TGTGCCAGCAGCCCTGGAGGGGAATCGTACAATGAGCAGTTCTTC.

The chain is built from TRBV19 and TRBJ2-4; 7 bases line up with TRBD1. The V and J ends lost 7 bases and 3 bases, in that order; junction bases with no gene match: 6. The CDR3 is made up of 14 amino acids. CDR1 LNHDA and CDR2 SQIVND come from the germline V gene (reference sequence). In nucleotides, the CDR3 is TGTGCCAGTAAGGGGGCATGGGGCAAAAACATTCAGTACTTC. Translation gives CASKGAWGKNIQYF.

This clone occurred a few times. The gene calls are TRBV13 and TRBJ2-5; 11 bases fit TRBD2. This CDR3 region has 16 residues. CDR1 PRHDT and CDR2 FYEKMQ come from the germline V gene (reference sequence). V gave up 5 bases and J gave up 4 bases; unmatched junction bases: 9. The CDR3 is CASSPASGLAGETQYF. CDR3 in DNA: TGTGCCAGCAGCCCTGCCTCCGGACTAGCGGGAGAGACCCAGTACTTC.

This rearrangement joins TRBV5-1 to TRBJ1-6, with TRBD1 identical over 7 bases. CDR1 SGHRS and CDR2 YFSETQ come from the germline V gene. The length of the CDR3 is 14 residues. V dropped 8 bases and J dropped 8; count of bases not matched to a gene: 10. The CDR3 region is CASTLARGDSPLHF. The DNA of the CDR3 is TGCGCCAGTACTCTGGCCAGGGGGGATTCACCCCTCCACTTT.

The chain recombines TRBV5-1 with TRBJ2-7; D is possibly TRBD1 (5 bases). Germline lookup yields CDR1 SGHRS and CDR2 YFSETQ. This CDR3 comprises 13 residues. The V gene lost 4 bases and the J gene lost 3 bases, with 11 bases spanning the gap. CDR3 nucleotide sequence: TGCGCCAGCAGCGTGACAGACGACTACGAGCAGTACTTC. It encodes CASSVTDDYEQYF.

The chain links TRBV4-3 to TRBJ2-6; D gene unclear. This CDR3 is built from 15 residues. Germline loops: CDR1 LGHNA, CDR2 YSLEER. Trimming left V 5 bases short and J 1 base short, with 9 bases between. This chain's CDR3 is CASSSPGSGANVLTF. As DNA, the CDR3 is TGCGCCAGCAGCTCCCCAGGTTCTGGGGCCAACGTCCTGACTTTC.

V usage is TRBV7-3 and J usage is TRBJ2-7; weak D call: TRBD1 (6 bases). The CDR3 is 13 residues long. Germline CDR1 SGHTA, CDR2 FQGTGA. Trimming removed 4 bases from V and 3 bases from J, with 10 bases in between. CDR3 region: CASSSQDSYEQYF. CDR3 coding DNA: TGTGCCAGCAGCTCCCAGGACAGCTACGAGCAGTACTTC. Combining the CDR3 with reference TRBV7-3 and TRBJ2-7 gives the whole variable domain GAGVSQTPSNKVTEKGKYVELRCDPISGHTALYWYRQSLGQGPEFLIYFQGTGAADDSGLPNDRFFAVRPEGSVSTLKIQRTERGDSAVYLCASSSQDSYEQYFGPGTRLTVT.

The V call is TRBV29-1, the J call TRBJ2-7, with D possibly matching TRBD1 (5 bases). This CDR3 contains 13 residues. The germline CDR1 and CDR2 sequences are SQVTM and ANQGSEA. The CDR3 loop is CASVGQGTYEQYF. CDR3 nucleotide sequence: TGCGCCAGCGTGGGGCAGGGAACCTACGAGCAGTACTTC.